Sequencing of this T cell receptor beta chain was carried out in a study of breast tumors, draining lymph nodes, adjacent tissues. The CDR3 is made up of 16 amino acids. V lost 3 bases, J lost 5 bases, and 11 bases stayed unmatched. Samples came from axillary lymph nodes draining the breast cancer. In its sample, this clonotype was seen many times. TCRdb independently ran MiXCR on the multiplex PCR reads; one entry per CDR3 protein. The data contain about 150,000 distinct CDR3 sequences, around 22% of them seen just once; the ten biggest clones take up just over 2.5%. Sequencing input: axillary lymph node tissue. The clonotype comes from a female donor with breast cancer. Some clones in this sample may be carry-over from other donors' samples. J is TRBJ2-3 and V is TRBV12-3 or TRBV12-4; 7 nucleotides align to TRBD2. CDR3 loop: CASSLGGVGFGDTQYF. The DNA of the CDR3 is TGTGCCAGCAGTTTGGGGGGGGTAGGATTCGGAGATACGCAGTATTTT.